This T cell receptor beta chain came from a study of OX40 agonist ivuxolimab in advanced cancers. Findings and limits, study-wide: Clonal expansion was among the lowest in partial responders at 0.1-3.0 mg/kg, especially CD8+. At doses 0.1 to 3.0 mg/kg, CD4+ and CD8+ clones expanded.

Here immunoSEQ multiplex PCR was the method, and the copy in TCRdb shows in-frame clones only, minus some. The top ten clones hold about 1.2% of a sample with around 110,000 clones, 75% to 95% of them seen once. On this clone: The antigen is undetermined.

The V segment lost 6 bases and the J segment 10 bases; nucleotides outside the gene matches: 5. CDR1 is ENHRY and CDR2 is SYGVKD in the germline V gene. There are 14 residues in the CDR3. The chain links TRBV10-3 to TRBJ2-1; 14 nucleotides align to TRBD2. The sequencing used CD4+ or CD8+ T cells sorted from blood, collected in a trial of the OX40 agonist ivuxolimab. The sequence was obtained from an adult with an advanced solid tumor such as melanoma, head and neck, liver or kidney cancer. CDR3 amino acids: CAIRGLAGGGEQFF. CDR3 nucleotides: TGTGCCATCAGAGGACTAGCGGGAGGAGGAGAGCAGTTCTTC.